This T cell receptor beta chain appears in the sequencing data of a study of regulatory T cells in long-lasting Graves disease. Findings and limits, study-wide: Only peripheral blood was studied, not thyroid tissue. Between persistent patients, more than 2,500 public clonotypes were shared, exceeding the 900 to 1,000 shared between new patients. Possibly, accuracy suffered from the small sample size.

This clonotype has only a few counts. What it binds is unknown. V gave up 5 bases and J gave up 4 bases; unmatched junction bases: 8. The CDR3 consists of 15 residues. Germline V CDR1 and CDR2: MNHEY, SVGEGT. Relying on iRepertoire HTBI primers and Arm-PCR of CDR3 regions, the team built TCR beta libraries. TCRdb processed the multiplex PCR reads anew with MiXCR; each CDR3 protein has one entry. The profile shows 300,000 to 350,000 distinct CDR3 sequences, about 19% of them singletons. Time point denoted: persistent/refractory GD, antithyroid drugs over 5 years with positive TRAb. The TCR library was prepared using RNA isolated from PBMCs.

Sample: peripheral blood mononuclear cells (PBMCs), taken when the disease was refractory, from a patient treated with antithyroid drugs. The sequence was collected from a female donor with Graves disease. The rearrangement links TRBV6-2 or TRBV6-3 to TRBJ2-5, with 9 bases fitting TRBD2. The CDR3, as DNA: TGTGCCAGCAGTGGGCTAGCGGGGTTCGGAGAGACCCAGTACTTC. Residues: CASSGLAGFGETQYF.